The clone carrying this T cell receptor beta chain was detected ten times or more. TCRdb's table, derived via immunoSEQ multiplex PCR, lists solely in-frame clones and lacks some. This set yields about 37,000 clones and no singletons; the top ten hold about 6%. These data belong to a study of T cells after posttransplantation cyclophosphamide. Losses at the gene ends were 5 bases for V and 4 bases for J; bases not matched to a gene: 7. From germline, CDR1 is MNHEY and CDR2 SVGAGI. There are 14 residues in the CDR3. Sample: PBMCs. The clonotype was recovered from a man aged 25-40 years in good health and a related stem cell transplant donor. This chain connects TRBV6-5 to TRBJ1-1, with 7 bases fitting TRBD1. CDR3 DNA sequence: TGTGCCAGCAGTCGAGGGGGCGAGGGCACTGAAGCTTTCTTT. Amino acid sequence: CASSRGGEGTEAFF.